This is a list of T cell receptor beta chains from one sample in a study of shared clonotypes between healthy human individuals. Using immunoSEQ multiplex PCR, the repertoire was profiled, and TCRdb retains in-frame clones only, with some absent. The repertoire consists of about 490,000 clones, with approximately 80% occurring once and the leading ten covering over 10%. The sequenced sample consisted of PBMCs. These receptors all come from a woman in her thirties or forties in good health. Some clones in this sample may be carry-over from other donors' samples. Each CDR3 is given without its conserved first and last residue.

V	J	CDR3
TRBV7-9	TRBJ2-7	ASSSSGASSFGYEQY
TRBV28	TRBJ2-5	ASSSRGQGDQETQY
TRBV30	TRBJ2-5	AWSPTGRETQY
TRBV30	TRBJ2-1	AWTSGRWGYNEQF
TRBV9	TRBJ2-7	ASSGGVPYEQY
TRBV11-2	TRBJ1-5	ASSWSDGNQPQH
TRBV5-1	TRBJ2-7	ASSPTGGGYEQY
TRBV7-6	TRBJ1-1	ASSPRLDTEAF
TRBV27	TRBJ2-7	ASSIRLAGDSYEQY
TRBV7-8	TRBJ2-5	ASSLGWTSGVQETQY
TRBV18	TRBJ2-7	ASSPVRGKHEQY
TRBV18	TRBJ1-5	ASSPSGGSGNQPQH
TRBV19	TRBJ2-2	ASSPLGTSADTGELF
TRBV5-4	TRBJ2-7	ASSPGLAGLSYEQY
TRBV7-6	TRBJ2-7	ASSLGYLQDEQY
TRBV11-2	TRBJ2-1	ASSSSGRAHNEQF
TRBV15	TRBJ1-1	ATSRDGDKAF
TRBV5-1	TRBJ2-3	ASSLAGDTQY
TRBV28	TRBJ2-7	ASSPPDLGEQY
TRBV9	TRBJ1-1	ASSVRGDRMNTEAF
TRBV9	TRBJ1-2	ASSTRDSNYGYT
TRBV6-4	TRBJ2-3	ASSRTSGSTDTQY
TRBV6-5	TRBJ2-1	ASSYDSPGDEQF
TRBV5-1	TRBJ2-6	ASSREGSTRRANVLT
TRBV9	TRBJ2-5	ASSSSGSPPETQY
TRBV27	TRBJ2-2	ASSLFGLAGNTGELF
TRBV28	TRBJ2-6	ASSSGSGANVLT
TRBV30	TRBJ1-4	AWNDRVWEKLL
TRBV9	TRBJ2-5	ASTPMGGGSQETQY
TRBV29-1	TRBJ2-2	SVEITGELF
TRBV9	TRBJ2-2	ASSARSENTGELF
TRBV5-4	TRBJ2-1	ASSSRLAGVRNEQF
TRBV5-4	TRBJ1-3	ASSLQDVQGNTIY
TRBV15	TRBJ1-1	ATSRAGGRVRAEAF
TRBV27	TRBJ2-5	ASSSIAGGGYQETQY
TRBV30	TRBJ1-2	AWNGNRGNYGYT
TRBV7-9	TRBJ2-2	ASSRTSGRSGELF
TRBV27	TRBJ1-1	ASSLSGVSEAF
TRBV7-6	TRBJ2-5	ASSLSRVETQY
TRBV28	TRBJ1-1	ASSLVGQWDTEAF
TRBV7-6	TRBJ1-1	ASSVQDNTEAF
TRBV10-3	TRBJ2-7	AIRIQVPLGEQY
TRBV7-6	TRBJ2-7	ASSYGLGSYEQY
TRBV28	TRBJ2-7	ASSFKLNIAPTYEQY
TRBV29-1	TRBJ1-2	SVEAQGALNYGYT
TRBV10-1	TRBJ2-3	ASSFDPADTQY
TRBV6-5	TRBJ2-1	ASSYLRGDEQF
TRBV20-1	TRBJ2-7	SASSGVEQY
TRBV7-2	TRBJ2-7	ASSFGTGDSHEQY
TRBV11-2	TRBJ2-5	ASSFDRGGETQY
TRBV6-5	TRBJ1-1	ASSGSTGFEAF
TRBV28	TRBJ2-2	ATALSGNTGELF
TRBV4-1	TRBJ2-1	ASSQFPRGIAGEGRNEQF
TRBV7-7	TRBJ2-1	ASSPRTGSSVNEQF
TRBV11-2	TRBJ1-2	ASSPDSNYGYT
TRBV30	TRBJ1-5	AWSVGYNQPQH
TRBV27	TRBJ1-1	ASSLSGYTEAF